The rows below give T cell receptor beta chains drawn from one sample of a study of T cell changes during pregnancy in multiple sclerosis. Data came from immunoSEQ multiplex PCR; TCRdb stores just in-frame clones and leaves some out. In the table there are about 59,000 clones, approximately 90% of which are singletons. Specimen: peripheral blood, collected in the third trimester of pregnancy. The source of these receptors is a female donor in good health, enrolled as a control in a pregnancy study. Both conserved end residues are part of each CDR3. Fields, in order: V gene, J gene, CDR3 protein.

TRBV18,TRBJ1-1,CASSPPVRGNTEAFF
TRBV5-1,TRBJ2-2,CASYEDRANTGELFF
TRBV28,TRBJ2-3,CASRRDTQYF
TRBV30,TRBJ1-2,CAWSRSRETNYGYTF
TRBV5-1,TRBJ1-2,CASSLETGNYGYTF
TRBV5-4,TRBJ2-1,CASAPPPAGAYNEQFF
TRBV15,TRBJ1-2,CATSRDRGDGYTF
TRBV19,TRBJ2-4,CASSEDLRVNIQYF
TRBV10-3,TRBJ2-3,CAIGDRGADTQYF
TRBV7-9,TRBJ1-6,CASREGLSPLHF
TRBV5-1,TRBJ2-7,CASSPRPGTGGNEQYF
TRBV2,TRBJ1-2,CASSELGGAANYGYTF
TRBV15,TRBJ1-1,CATSLRQELNTEAFF
TRBV9,TRBJ1-1,CASSVQTNTEAFF
TRBV6-4,TRBJ1-5,CASTGFAGKSQPQHF
TRBV6-1,TRBJ2-7,CASSSPVVQYF
TRBV5-1,TRBJ2-7,CASSSSIRPSGSDGEQYF
TRBV7-6,TRBJ2-5,CASSSSGTHNAETQYF
TRBV5-1,TRBJ1-3,CASSLARQGPGNTIYF
TRBV13,TRBJ2-1,CASSPPGRGSYNEQFF
TRBV29-1,TRBJ2-1,CSVGDAGTGPYNEQFF
TRBV6-6,TRBJ1-5,CASSYRQGFEPQHF
TRBV7-2,TRBJ2-7,CASSLGGALAAGYYEQYF
TRBV4-1,TRBJ1-1,CASSSTRGGGQPEAFF
TRBV5-4,TRBJ2-1,CASSLGTSGSSEQFF
TRBV7-6,TRBJ2-7,CASSESGGSYEQYF
TRBV5-1,TRBJ2-3,CASSSTSGRATDTQYF
TRBV4-1,TRBJ2-5,CASSQGGGARETQYF
TRBV5-1,NA,CASSLGLAGGPIGEQYF
TRBV7-9,TRBJ2-1,CASSRTSSGSWANEQFF
TRBV14,TRBJ2-7,CASSPYGAGGNYEQYF
TRBV4-3,TRBJ1-1,CASSRPGGTEAFF
TRBV6-4,TRBJ1-3,CASTREGASGNTIYF
TRBV11-3,TRBJ2-7,CASTQFAGSYEQYF
TRBV29-1,TRBJ2-5,CSVEASGQETQYF
TRBV7-2,TRBJ2-1,CASGIPGGYNEQFF
TRBV4-3,TRBJ1-6,CASSQDRAAERSPLHF
TRBV7-2,TRBJ1-2,CASSPAGRPNGYTF
TRBV18,TRBJ2-2,CASPTGGNTGELFF
TRBV28,TRBJ2-2,CASSLWGGTGELFF
TRBV4-3,TRBJ1-1,CASSQDPTGVEAFF
TRBV7-2,TRBJ1-5,CASSSKGGWGNQPQHF
TRBV29-1,NA,CSVRGTPPAVPTYEQYF
TRBV7-2,TRBJ2-5,CASSLAQAGSGTQYF
TRBV28,TRBJ2-7,CASRLPGQGRDEQYF
TRBV5-1,TRBJ2-2,CASSPRGVDTGELFF
TRBV9,TRBJ1-5,CASSVGGGRQPQHF
TRBV5-1,TRBJ2-7,CASSFDRVRGGTYEQYF
TRBV28,TRBJ1-4,CASSLEAGLEKLFF
TRBV6-4,TRBJ2-3,CASSVLAGATDTQYF
TRBV5-4,TRBJ2-7,CASSGQGAYEQYF
TRBV28,TRBJ2-3,CASSFLGQGTDTQYF
TRBV7-9,TRBJ2-7,CASSLETTDSHF
TRBV19,TRBJ1-4,CASSPNREGTEKLFF